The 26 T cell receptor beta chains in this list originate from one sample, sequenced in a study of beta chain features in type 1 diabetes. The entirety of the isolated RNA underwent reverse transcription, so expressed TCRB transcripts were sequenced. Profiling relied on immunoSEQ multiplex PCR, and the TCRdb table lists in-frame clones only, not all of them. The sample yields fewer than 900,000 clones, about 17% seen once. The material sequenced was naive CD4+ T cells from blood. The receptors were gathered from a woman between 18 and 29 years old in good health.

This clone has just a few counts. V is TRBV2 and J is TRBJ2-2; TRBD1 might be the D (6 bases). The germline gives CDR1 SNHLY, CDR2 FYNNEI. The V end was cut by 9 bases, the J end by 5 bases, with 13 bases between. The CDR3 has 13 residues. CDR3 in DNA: TGTGCCAGTAGAGTACAGGGAACCGGGGAGCTGTTTTTT. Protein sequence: CASRVQGTGELFF. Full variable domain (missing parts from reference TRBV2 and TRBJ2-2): EPEVTQTPSHQVTQMGQEVILRCVPISNHLYFYWYRQILGQKVEFLVSFYNNEISEKSEIFDDQFSVERPDGSNFTLKIRSTKLEDSAMYFCASRVQGTGELFFGEGSRLTVL.

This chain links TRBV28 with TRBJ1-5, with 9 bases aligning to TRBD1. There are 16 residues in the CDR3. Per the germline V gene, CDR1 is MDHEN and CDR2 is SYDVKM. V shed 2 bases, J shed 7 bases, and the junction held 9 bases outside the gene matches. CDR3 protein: CASSLPGQGPLQPQHF. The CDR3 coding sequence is TGTGCCAGCAGTTTACCGGGACAGGGACCCCTCCAGCCCCAGCATTTT.

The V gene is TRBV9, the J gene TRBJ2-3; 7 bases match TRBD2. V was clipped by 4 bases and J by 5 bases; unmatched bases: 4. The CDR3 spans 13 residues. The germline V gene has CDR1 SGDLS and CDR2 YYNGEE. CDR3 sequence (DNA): TGTGCCAGCAGCCCATTAGCGGGAGATACGCAGTATTTT. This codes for CASSPLAGDTQYF.

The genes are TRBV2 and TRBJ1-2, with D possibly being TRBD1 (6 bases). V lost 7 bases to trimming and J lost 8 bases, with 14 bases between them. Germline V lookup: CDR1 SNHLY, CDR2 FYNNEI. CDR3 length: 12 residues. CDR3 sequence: CASKQGVVGYTF. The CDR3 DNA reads TGTGCCAGCAAACAGGGAGTGGTGGGCTACACCTTC.

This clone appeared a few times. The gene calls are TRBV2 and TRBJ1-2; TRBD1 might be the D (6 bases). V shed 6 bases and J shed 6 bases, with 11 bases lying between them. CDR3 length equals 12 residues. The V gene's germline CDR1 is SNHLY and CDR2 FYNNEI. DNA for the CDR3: TGTGCCAGCAGACAGGGTAGCGATGGCTACACCTTC. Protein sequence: CASRQGSDGYTF.

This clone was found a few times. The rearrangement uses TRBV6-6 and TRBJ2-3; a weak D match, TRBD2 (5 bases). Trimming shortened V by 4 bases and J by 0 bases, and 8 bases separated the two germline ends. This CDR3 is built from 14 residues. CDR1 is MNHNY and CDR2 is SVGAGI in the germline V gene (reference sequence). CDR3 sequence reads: CASSFRGSTDTQYF. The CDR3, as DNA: TGTGCCAGCAGTTTTAGAGGGAGCACAGATACGCAGTATTTT.

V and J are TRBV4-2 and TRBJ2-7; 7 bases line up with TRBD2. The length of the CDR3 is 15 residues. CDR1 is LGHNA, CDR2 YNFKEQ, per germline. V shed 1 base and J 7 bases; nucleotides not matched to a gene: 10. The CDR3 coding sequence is TGTGCCAGCAGCCAAGCGGGCGGGAGTCTACGGGAGCAGTACTTC. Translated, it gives CASSQAGGSLREQYF.

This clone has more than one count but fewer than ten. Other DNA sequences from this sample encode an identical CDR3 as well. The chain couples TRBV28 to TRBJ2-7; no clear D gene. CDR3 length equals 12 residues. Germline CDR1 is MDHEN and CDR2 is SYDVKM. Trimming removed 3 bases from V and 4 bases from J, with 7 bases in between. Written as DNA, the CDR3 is TGTGCCAGCAGTTTTGGCCAGTACGAGCAGTACTTC. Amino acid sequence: CASSFGQYEQYF.

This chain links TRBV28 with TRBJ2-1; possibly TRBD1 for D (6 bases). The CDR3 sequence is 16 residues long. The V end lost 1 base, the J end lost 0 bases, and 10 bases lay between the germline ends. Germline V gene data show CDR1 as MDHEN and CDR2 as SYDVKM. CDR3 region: CASSLFWGRSYNEQFF. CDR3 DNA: TGTGCCAGCAGTTTATTCTGGGGGCGCTCCTACAATGAGCAGTTCTTC.

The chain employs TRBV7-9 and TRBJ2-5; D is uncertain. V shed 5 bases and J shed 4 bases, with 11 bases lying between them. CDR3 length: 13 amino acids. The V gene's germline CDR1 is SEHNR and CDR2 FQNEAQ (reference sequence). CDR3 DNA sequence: TGTGCCAGCAGCCCAGTCTCCTTAGAGACCCAGTACTTC. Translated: CASSPVSLETQYF. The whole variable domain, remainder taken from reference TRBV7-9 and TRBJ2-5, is DTGVSQNPRHKITKRGQNVTFRCDPISEHNRLYWYRQTLGQGPEFLTYFQNEAQLEKSRLLSDRFSAERPKGSFSTLEIQRTEQGDSAMYLCASSPVSLETQYFGPGTRLLVL.

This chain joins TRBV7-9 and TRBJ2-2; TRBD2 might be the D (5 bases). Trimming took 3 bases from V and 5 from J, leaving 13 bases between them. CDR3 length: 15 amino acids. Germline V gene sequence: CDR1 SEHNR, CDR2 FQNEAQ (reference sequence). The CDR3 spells CASSLGALGTGELFF. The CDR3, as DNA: TGTGCCAGCAGCTTGGGAGCGTTGGGGACCGGGGAGCTGTTTTTT.

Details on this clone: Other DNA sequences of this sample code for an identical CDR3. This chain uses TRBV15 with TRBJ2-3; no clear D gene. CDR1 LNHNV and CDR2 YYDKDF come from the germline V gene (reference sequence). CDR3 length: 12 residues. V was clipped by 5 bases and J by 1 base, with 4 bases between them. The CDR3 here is CATSRGTDTQYF. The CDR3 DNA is TGTGCCACCAGCCGCGGCACAGATACGCAGTATTTT.

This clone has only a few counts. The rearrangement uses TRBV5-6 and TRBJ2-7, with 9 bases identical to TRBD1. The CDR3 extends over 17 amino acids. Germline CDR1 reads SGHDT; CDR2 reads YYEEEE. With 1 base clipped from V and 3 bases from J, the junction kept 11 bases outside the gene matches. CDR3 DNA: TGTGCCAGCAGCTTGTTATTTCACGGACAGGGGCTCTACGAGCAGTACTTC. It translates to CASSLLFHGQGLYEQYF.

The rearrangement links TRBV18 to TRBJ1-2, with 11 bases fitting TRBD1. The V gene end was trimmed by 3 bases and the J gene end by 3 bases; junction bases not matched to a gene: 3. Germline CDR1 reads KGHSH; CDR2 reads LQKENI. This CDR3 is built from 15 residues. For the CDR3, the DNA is TGTGCCAGCTCACCCGGGACAGGGGGAGACTATGGCTACACCTTC. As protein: CASSPGTGGDYGYTF.

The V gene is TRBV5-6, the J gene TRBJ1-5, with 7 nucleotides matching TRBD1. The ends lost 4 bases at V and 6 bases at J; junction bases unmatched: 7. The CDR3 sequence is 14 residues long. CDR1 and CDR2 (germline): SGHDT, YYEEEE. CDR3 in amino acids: CASSETGTAQPQHF. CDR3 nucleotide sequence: TGTGCCAGCAGCGAGACAGGGACCGCTCAGCCCCAGCATTTT. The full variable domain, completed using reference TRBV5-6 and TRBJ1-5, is DAGVTQSPTHLIKTRGQQVTLRCSPKSGHDTVSWYQQALGQGPQFIFQYYEEEERQRGNFPDRFSGHQFPNYSSELNVNALLLGDSALYLCASSETGTAQPQHFGDGTRLSIL.

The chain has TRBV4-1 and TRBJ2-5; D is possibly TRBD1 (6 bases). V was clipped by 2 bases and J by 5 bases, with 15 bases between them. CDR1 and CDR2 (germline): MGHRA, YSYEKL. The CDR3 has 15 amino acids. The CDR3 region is CASSQYRARGETQYF. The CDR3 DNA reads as TGCGCCAGCAGCCAATACCGGGCGAGGGGGGAGACCCAGTACTTC.

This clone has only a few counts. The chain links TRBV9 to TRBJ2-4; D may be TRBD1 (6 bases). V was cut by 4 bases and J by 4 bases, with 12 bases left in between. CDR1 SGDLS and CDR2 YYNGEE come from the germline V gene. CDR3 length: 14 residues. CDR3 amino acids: CASSSNGQKNIQYF. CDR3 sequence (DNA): TGTGCCAGCAGCTCCAATGGACAGAAAAACATTCAGTACTTC. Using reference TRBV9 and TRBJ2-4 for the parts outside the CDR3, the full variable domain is DSGVTQTPKHLITATGQRVTLRCSPRSGDLSVYWYQQSLDQGLQFLIQYYNGEERAKGNILERFSAQQFPDLHSELNLSSLELGDSALYFCASSSNGQKNIQYFGAGTRLSVL.

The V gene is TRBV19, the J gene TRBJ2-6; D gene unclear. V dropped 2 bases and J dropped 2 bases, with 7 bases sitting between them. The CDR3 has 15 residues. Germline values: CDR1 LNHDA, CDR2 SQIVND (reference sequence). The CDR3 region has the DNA TGTGCCAGTAGTATAAGCCGGGCTGGGGCCAACGTCCTGACTTTC. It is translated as CASSISRAGANVLTF.

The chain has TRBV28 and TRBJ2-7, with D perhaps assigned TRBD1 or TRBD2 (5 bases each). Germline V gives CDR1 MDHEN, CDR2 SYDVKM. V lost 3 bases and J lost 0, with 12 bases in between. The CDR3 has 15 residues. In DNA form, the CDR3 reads TGTGCCAGCAGTTTTCCGGGGACGCGCTCCTACGAGCAGTACTTC. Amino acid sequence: CASSFPGTRSYEQYF. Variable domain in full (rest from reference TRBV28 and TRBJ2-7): DVKVTQSSRYLVKRTGEKVFLECVQDMDHENMFWYRQDPGLGLRLIYFSYDVKMKEKGDIPEGYSVSREKKERFSLILESASTNQTSMYLCASSFPGTRSYEQYFGPGTRLTVT.

The CDR3 nucleotides are TGCAGCGTTGGGGGGGCGGGAGGCCCCTACGAGCAGTACTTC. It translates to CSVGGAGGPYEQYF. The chain has TRBV29-1 and TRBJ2-7, with 8 positions matching TRBD2. V lost 4 bases, J lost 2 bases, and 7 bases stayed unmatched. Germline V CDR1 and CDR2: SQVTM, ANQGSEA. This CDR3 is built from 14 residues.

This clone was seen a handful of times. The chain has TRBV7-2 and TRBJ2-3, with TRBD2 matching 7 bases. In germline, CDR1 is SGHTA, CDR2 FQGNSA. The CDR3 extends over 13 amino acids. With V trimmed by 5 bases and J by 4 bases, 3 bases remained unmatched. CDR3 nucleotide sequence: TGTGCCAGCAGCGGGAGGGCCTCAGATACGCAGTATTTT. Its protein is CASSGRASDTQYF. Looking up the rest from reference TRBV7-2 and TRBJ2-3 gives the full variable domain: GAGVSQSPSNKVTEKGKDVELRCDPISGHTALYWYRQSLGQGLEFLIYFQGNSAPDKSGLPSDRFSAERTGGSVSTLTIQRTQQEDSAVYLCASSGRASDTQYFGPGTRLTVL.

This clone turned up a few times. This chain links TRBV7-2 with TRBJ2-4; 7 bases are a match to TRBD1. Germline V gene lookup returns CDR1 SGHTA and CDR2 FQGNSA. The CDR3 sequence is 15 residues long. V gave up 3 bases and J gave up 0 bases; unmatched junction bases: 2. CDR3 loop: CASSFGTVAKNIQYF. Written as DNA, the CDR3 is TGTGCCAGCAGCTTCGGGACAGTAGCCAAAAACATTCAGTACTTC.

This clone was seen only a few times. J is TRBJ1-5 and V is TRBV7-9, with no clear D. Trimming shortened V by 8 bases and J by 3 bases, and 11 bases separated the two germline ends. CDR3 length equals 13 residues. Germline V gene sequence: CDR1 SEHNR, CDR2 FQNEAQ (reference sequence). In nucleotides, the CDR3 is TGTGCCAGCTCCCAAGGAGCCAATCAGCCCCAGCATTTT. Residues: CASSQGANQPQHF.

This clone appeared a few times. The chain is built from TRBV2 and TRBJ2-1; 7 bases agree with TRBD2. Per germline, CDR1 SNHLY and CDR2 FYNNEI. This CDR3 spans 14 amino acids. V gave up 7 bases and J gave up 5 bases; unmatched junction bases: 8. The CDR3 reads CASTRLAGNNEQFF. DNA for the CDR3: TGTGCCAGCACGAGACTAGCCGGAAACAATGAGCAGTTCTTC.

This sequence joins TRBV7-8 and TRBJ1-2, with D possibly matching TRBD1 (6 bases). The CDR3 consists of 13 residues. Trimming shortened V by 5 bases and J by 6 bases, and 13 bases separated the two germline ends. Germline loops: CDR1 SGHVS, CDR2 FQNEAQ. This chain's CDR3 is CASSPRGRNGYTF. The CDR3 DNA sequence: TGTGCCAGCAGCCCCAGGGGAAGGAATGGCTACACCTTC.

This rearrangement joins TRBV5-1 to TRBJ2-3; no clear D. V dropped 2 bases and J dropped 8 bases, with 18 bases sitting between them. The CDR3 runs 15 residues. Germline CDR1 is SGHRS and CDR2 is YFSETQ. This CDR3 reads CASSFFLETSGTQYF. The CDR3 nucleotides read TGCGCCAGCAGCTTTTTTCTAGAGACGTCCGGTACGCAGTATTTT.